This TCR beta chain appears in the sequencing data of a study of T cell responses to AZD1222 COVID-19 vaccine. Study-level points and caveats: Every sample of the repertoires postdated the peak T cell response. Spike-specific TCR repertoires showed rising breadth and depth after two AZD1222 doses. Possibly, clonal diversity was underestimated; donors were largely white British and included more females. CD4 TCRs linked to vaccination spanned spike, dominating at 160-218 and 743-854.

Sequenced by immunoSEQ multiplex PCR; TCRdb stores in-frame clones only, minus some. The table has about 120,000 clones, about nine tenths seen once. This clone was recorded many times. As yet, its antigen is unknown. Distinct nucleotide sequences in the sample also encode this CDR3. The CDR3 spans 15 residues. V was cut by 4 bases and J by 5 bases, with 15 bases left in between. In germline, CDR1 is SEHNR, CDR2 FQNEAQ (reference sequence). The chain employs TRBV7-9 and TRBJ1-5; D is possibly TRBD1 (5 bases). The specimen was peripheral blood, collected 28 days after the second dose of the MenACWY control vaccine. The clonotype comes from an adult who received the MenACWY meningococcal vaccine as a control. CDR3: CASSSTGAGDQPQHF. The CDR3 DNA reads TGTGCCAGCAGCTCAACAGGCGCGGGGGATCAGCCCCAGCATTTT.